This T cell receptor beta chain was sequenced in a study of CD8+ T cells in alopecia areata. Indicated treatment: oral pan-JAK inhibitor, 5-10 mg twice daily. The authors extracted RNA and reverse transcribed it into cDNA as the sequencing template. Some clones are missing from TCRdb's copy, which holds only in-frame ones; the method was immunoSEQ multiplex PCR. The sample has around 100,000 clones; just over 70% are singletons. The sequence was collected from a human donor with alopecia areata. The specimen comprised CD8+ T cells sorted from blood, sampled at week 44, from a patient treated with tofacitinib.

The CDR3 region is CASSLSEGVTEQFF. The CDR3 nucleotides are TGTGCCAGCAGTTTATCGGAAGGGGTTACTGAGCAGTTCTTC. The chain employs TRBV27 and TRBJ2-1; D perhaps matches TRBD1 (5 bases). Deletions cut 0 bases from V and 9 bases from J, with 12 bases between. Germline V gives CDR1 MNHEY, CDR2 SMNVEV (reference sequence). The CDR3 runs to 14 residues.